The 32 T cell receptor beta chains presented below share a single source sample, sequenced in a study of regulatory dendritic cells for organ transplantation. Here immunoSEQ multiplex PCR was the method, and the copy in TCRdb shows in-frame clones only, minus some. The data contain under 30,000 clones, approximately 79% of them singletons. The sequencing input was memory CD4+ T cells from blood. Subset here: CD45RO+ memory T cells. These receptors were obtained from a human donor in good health.

The rearrangement links TRBV28 to TRBJ1-2; no clear D gene. CDR3 size: 11 residues. V lost 6 bases and J 8 bases, leaving 10 bases between the germline ends. Germline-derived CDR1 and CDR2 are MDHEN and SYDVKM. The CDR3, as DNA: TGTGCCAGCAGCGAACCGTGGGGCTACACCTTC. Amino acids: CASSEPWGYTF.

The V and J genes are TRBV28 and TRBJ2-2; 7 nucleotides agree with TRBD1. The germline V gene has CDR1 MDHEN and CDR2 SYDVKM. The CDR3 spans 14 residues. Trimming cost V 7 bases and J 2 bases; bases outside gene matches: 4. The CDR3 here is CASIEGANTGELFF. The CDR3 DNA follows: TGTGCCAGCATCGAGGGGGCTAACACCGGGGAGCTGTTTTTT.

The V call is TRBV12-5, the J call TRBJ1-2; no reliable D call. V lost 0 bases and J lost 3, with 14 bases in between. Germline V gene data show CDR1 as LGHNT and CDR2 as FRNRAP. This CDR3 region has 16 residues. The CDR3 DNA follows: TGTGCTAGTGGTTTGGTGGCCGGACGGCTTGACTATGGCTACACCTTC. Translated, it gives CASGLVAGRLDYGYTF.

This clone was recorded a few times. This rearrangement joins TRBV21-1 to TRBJ1-5. TRBV21-1 is shown as a pseudogene. The CDR3 has 11 residues. The CDR3 sequence is CASWGLWPQHF. For the CDR3, the DNA is TGTGCCAGCTGGGGTCTCTGGCCCCAGCATTTT.

The V call is TRBV7-2, the J call TRBJ1-2; D is unclear. The length of the CDR3 is 14 residues. The germline V gene has CDR1 SGHTA and CDR2 FQGNSA. V lost 5 bases and J 4 bases, leaving 14 bases between the germline ends. The CDR3 is CASSMETAFYGYTF. CDR3 nucleotides: TGTGCCAGCAGCATGGAAACGGCTTTCTATGGCTACACCTTC.

This chain links TRBV6-4 with TRBJ2-3, with D tentatively TRBD2 (5 bases). The CDR3 totals 14 residues. Germline V gene sequence: CDR1 MRHNA, CDR2 SNTAGT. V was cut by 0 bases and J by 8 bases, with 12 bases left in between. CDR3 amino acids: CASSDSPELGTQYF. In DNA, the CDR3 is TGTGCCAGCAGTGACTCTCCCGAACTAGGTACGCAGTATTTT.

Only a few counts were recorded for this clone. The chain joins TRBV19 to TRBJ1-5; no definite D call. Germline V lookup: CDR1 LNHDA, CDR2 SQIVND (reference sequence). This CDR3 is 16 amino acids long. V dropped 4 bases and J dropped 1 base, with 14 bases sitting between them. The CDR3, as DNA: TGTGCCAGTAGTACCCACCCACGACTGAGCAATCAGCCCCAGCATTTT. It specifies CASSTHPRLSNQPQHF.

V gene TRBV5-5 combines with J gene TRBJ2-2; a weak D match, TRBD1 (6 bases). This CDR3 spans 15 amino acids. Germline CDR1 is SGHKS and CDR2 is YYEKEE (reference sequence). V lost 4 bases and J 2 bases, leaving 12 bases between the germline ends. The CDR3 region is CASSGGQINTGELFF. CDR3 nucleotides: TGTGCCAGCAGCGGGGGACAAATAAACACCGGGGAGCTGTTTTTT.

This chain uses TRBV7-2 with TRBJ2-7; D might be TRBD1 (5 bases). The V gene's germline CDR1 is SGHTA and CDR2 FQGNSA. The ends were cut back, 5 bases at V and 2 bases at J, with 13 bases in the middle. The CDR3 has 14 amino acids. The CDR3 DNA follows: TGTGCCAGCAGCCAGGGCCCTACTCCCTACGAGCAGTACTTC. As protein: CASSQGPTPYEQYF.

The rearrangement uses TRBV5-8 and TRBJ1-5; 10 bases line up with TRBD1. The CDR3 loop spans 16 amino acids. Germline V gene data show CDR1 as SGHTS and CDR2 as YDEGEE. The trim removed 4 bases at V and 3 bases at J, leaving 7 bases unmatched. The CDR3 DNA sequence: TGTGCCAGCAGCCGCGGGACAGGGGCTCCCAATCAGCCCCAGCATTTT. It yields the protein CASSRGTGAPNQPQHF.

V gene TRBV16 combines with J gene TRBJ1-4, with no clear D. V lost 1 base, J lost 5 bases, and 2 bases lay in between. The germline CDR1 and CDR2 sequences are KGHSY and FQNENV. The CDR3 is 12 residues long. CDR3 sequence (DNA): TGTGCCAGCAGCCAATTGAATGAAAAACTGTTTTTT. It yields the protein CASSQLNEKLFF.

The chain combines TRBV4-3 with TRBJ1-4, with D maybe TRBD1 (5 bases). The V gene lost 5 bases and the J gene lost 0 bases, with 16 bases spanning the gap. The CDR3 is made up of 17 amino acids. Looked up from germline, CDR1 is LGHNA and CDR2 is YSLEER. The CDR3, as DNA: TGCGCCAGCAGCTGGGGGACCGTCCCTCCAACTAATGAAAAACTGTTTTTT. Amino acids: CASSWGTVPPTNEKLFF.

In this sample, this clone turned up a few times. The rearrangement uses TRBV19 and TRBJ2-2; D may be TRBD2 (5 bases). CDR3 length equals 14 residues. V was shortened by 5 bases and J by 6 bases, with 13 bases between the two germline ends. Germline V gives CDR1 LNHDA, CDR2 SQIVND (reference sequence). CDR3 bases: TGTGCCAGTAGTTCCTGGGCGCGGGCCGGGGAGCTGTTTTTT. Encoded protein: CASSSWARAGELFF.

The chain employs TRBV7-2 and TRBJ2-1; 9 nucleotides line up with TRBD2. Germline CDR1 SGHTA, CDR2 FQGNSA. With V trimmed by 1 base and J by 0 bases, 7 bases remained unmatched. The length of the CDR3 is 18 residues. The CDR3 DNA is TGTGCCAGCAGCTTAGTACCCGGACTAGCGAGCTCCTACAATGAGCAGTTCTTC. This codes for CASSLVPGLASSYNEQFF.

This chain links TRBV10-1 with TRBJ1-5; D gene ambiguous. Germline CDR1 WNHNN, CDR2 SYGVQD (reference sequence). The CDR3 loop spans 13 amino acids. V was trimmed by 2 bases and J by 0 bases, leaving 2 bases between them. The CDR3 spells CASSENSNQPQHF. CDR3 bases: TGCGCCAGCAGTGAGAATAGCAATCAGCCCCAGCATTTT.

This chain uses TRBV5-5 with TRBJ1-2, with 12 positions matching TRBD1. This CDR3 region has 13 residues. Germline CDR1 is SGHKS and CDR2 is YYEKEE (reference sequence). With V trimmed by 4 bases and J by 7 bases, 2 bases remained unmatched. The CDR3 coding sequence is TGTGCCAGCAGCGGGACAGGGGGCTCTGGCTACACCTTC. Translating gives CASSGTGGSGYTF.

This clone was seen a few times. V gene TRBV19 combines with J gene TRBJ1-1; no clear D. Trimming left V 3 bases short and J 8 bases short, with 10 bases between. The CDR3 length is 12 residues. Germline V gene sequence: CDR1 LNHDA, CDR2 SQIVND (reference sequence). CDR3: CASSIGQREAFF. CDR3 bases: TGTGCCAGTAGTATCGGTCAGAGAGAAGCTTTCTTT.

This chain connects TRBV7-2 to TRBJ2-3; the match to TRBD1 covers 9 bases. This CDR3 is 13 amino acids long. The V gene's germline CDR1 is SGHTA and CDR2 FQGNSA. V shed 4 bases, J shed 12 bases, and the junction held 8 bases outside the gene matches. The CDR3: CASSSPGTGKQYF. The CDR3 coding sequence is TGTGCCAGCAGCTCACCAGGGACAGGGAAACAGTATTTT. The variable domain in full, with the rest retrieved from reference TRBV7-2 and TRBJ2-3, is GAGVSQSPSNKVTEKGKDVELRCDPISGHTALYWYRQSLGQGLEFLIYFQGNSAPDKSGLPSDRFSAERTGGSVSTLTIQRTQQEDSAVYLCASSSPGTGKQYFGPGTRLTVL.

A note on this clone: The same CDR3 is also encoded by other DNA sequences in this sample. The chain combines TRBV5-1 with TRBJ2-5; unclear D gene. Trimming took 4 bases from V and 2 from J, leaving 3 bases between them. CDR1 SGHRS and CDR2 YFSETQ come from the germline V gene. The CDR3 is 11 residues long. This chain's CDR3 is CASSRQETQYF. The CDR3 DNA reads TGCGCCAGCAGCCGACAAGAGACCCAGTACTTC.

V gene TRBV7-2 combines with J gene TRBJ2-5, with a tentative D call TRBD1 (6 bases). This CDR3 has 14 residues. In germline, CDR1 is SGHTA, CDR2 FQGNSA. Trimming left V 5 bases short and J 0 bases short, with 10 bases between. This chain's CDR3 is CASSPDRYQETQYF. CDR3 nucleotides: TGTGCCAGCAGCCCAGACAGGTACCAAGAGACCCAGTACTTC.

This clone was detected only once. This chain joins TRBV29-1 and TRBJ2-1; D possibly corresponds to TRBD1 (8 bases). V was clipped by 6 bases and J by 4 bases, with 19 bases between them. Germline V gene lookup returns CDR1 SQVTM and CDR2 ANQGSEA. The CDR3 is 15 residues long. DNA of the CDR3: TGCAGCGTGGGAGGGCAGGGGGCGATATACAATGAGCAGTTCTTC. Its protein is CSVGGQGAIYNEQFF.

The chain uses TRBV27 and TRBJ2-7; 7 nucleotides line up with TRBD1. Germline V gene sequence: CDR1 MNHEY, CDR2 SMNVEV (reference sequence). The CDR3 runs 15 residues. The trim removed 5 bases at V and 6 bases at J, leaving 13 bases unmatched. This chain's CDR3 is CASSRYRQGGSEQYF. CDR3 in DNA: TGTGCCAGCAGTAGATACCGACAGGGTGGGTCCGAGCAGTACTTC.

The gene calls are TRBV10-2 and TRBJ1-1; the match to TRBD1 covers 7 bases. The CDR3 spans 16 residues. V lost 0 bases, J lost 1 base, and 5 bases stayed unmatched. Germline loops: CDR1 WSHSY, CDR2 SAAADI. The CDR3 DNA reads TGCGCCAGCAGTGAGTCTTTAGGGGGCGGGAACACTGAAGCTTTCTTT. Amino acids: CASSESLGGGNTEAFF.

V usage is TRBV6-5 and J usage is TRBJ1-6; tentative D call: TRBD1 (5 bases). Germline values: CDR1 MNHEY, CDR2 SVGAGI. This CDR3 is 13 amino acids long. Trimming took off 6 bases at V and 10 bases at J, with 13 bases between the two ends. The CDR3 nucleotides read TGTGCCAGCAGAGCAGGGTTGGGATCACCCCTCCACTTT. Translation: CASRAGLGSPLHF.

The J gene is TRBJ1-2, the V gene TRBV29-1, with D possibly matching TRBD1 (5 bases). This CDR3 comprises 13 residues. Deletions cut 8 bases from V and 3 bases from J, with 16 bases between. The germline CDR1 and CDR2 sequences are SQVTM and ANQGSEA. The CDR3 protein is CSTWTGTDYGYTF. The DNA of the CDR3 is TGCAGCACGTGGACCGGGACGGACTATGGCTACACCTTC.

The gene calls are TRBV23-1 and TRBJ1-1; D gene uncertain. TRBV23-1 is an open reading frame, and its role is uncertain. The length of the CDR3 is 15 residues. Trimming removed 4 bases from V and 1 base from J, with 13 bases in between. The CDR3 loop is CASSLVWGGNTEAFF. The CDR3, as DNA: TGCGCCAGCAGTCTCGTCTGGGGAGGGAACACTGAAGCTTTCTTT.

CDR3: CASSQSGGADTQYF. The CDR3 DNA sequence: TGTGCCAGCAGCCAATCAGGGGGCGCAGATACGCAGTATTTT. V and J are TRBV5-4 and TRBJ2-3; 8 positions match TRBD1. J lost 4 bases, V lost 4 bases, and 5 bases had no gene match. The CDR3 is 14 amino acids. CDR1 is SGHNT and CDR2 is YYREEE in the germline V gene (reference sequence).

V and J are TRBV2 and TRBJ1-4, with 10 bases lining up with TRBD1. Germline lookup yields CDR1 SNHLY and CDR2 FYNNEI. This CDR3 region has 15 residues. V lost 8 bases and J lost 5; bases outside the gene matches: 8. CDR3 nucleotide sequence: TGTGCCAGCCGATTCTGGACAGGGGGGAATGAAAAACTGTTTTTT. Translating it yields CASRFWTGGNEKLFF.

The table lists this clone with a few counts. The chain employs TRBV9 and TRBJ1-4, with TRBD1 matching 8 bases. The V and J ends lost 3 bases and 10 bases, in that order; junction bases with no gene match: 8. The V gene's germline CDR1 is SGDLS and CDR2 YYNGEE. The length of the CDR3 is 14 residues. CDR3: CASSANGQGGKLFF. DNA for the CDR3: TGTGCCAGCAGCGCAAATGGACAGGGAGGAAAACTGTTTTTT.

V usage is TRBV10-3 and J usage is TRBJ1-1; D gene unclear. The V end lost 8 bases, the J end lost 1 base, and 17 bases lay between the germline ends. CDR1 is ENHRY, CDR2 SYGVKD, per germline. CDR3 length: 15 residues. The CDR3, as DNA: TGTGCCATCTCTGGGTCGATAACACAGAACACTGAAGCTTTCTTT. Translating gives CAISGSITQNTEAFF.

The rearrangement joins TRBV6-5 to TRBJ2-7; perhaps D is TRBD1 or TRBD2 (6 bases each). CDR3 size: 14 residues. The ends were cut back, 5 bases at V and 1 base at J, with 12 bases in the middle. Germline lookup yields CDR1 MNHEY and CDR2 SVGAGI. The CDR3 reads CASSTRGPSYEQYF. The CDR3 region has the DNA TGTGCCAGCAGTACACGGGGGCCGTCCTACGAGCAGTACTTC.

This clone occurred a few times. V usage is TRBV30 and J usage is TRBJ1-5, with TRBD1 matching 7 bases. This CDR3 is 15 amino acids long. Germline loops: CDR1 GTSNPN, CDR2 SVGIG (reference sequence). The J segment lost 4 bases and the V segment lost 1 base, leaving 7 bases of the junction unmatched. Written as DNA, the CDR3 is TGTGCCTGGAGTGCGGGACAGTTTGAGAATCAGCCCCAGCATTTT. Translated, it gives CAWSAGQFENQPQHF.